A single sample gave rise to the 27 T cell receptor beta chains below, sequenced in a study of response to subunit inactivated influenza vaccine. TCRdb analysed the RT-PCR reads with MiXCR anew, one entry per CDR3 protein. This sample has 450,000 to 600,000 distinct CDR3 sequences, with more than 15% found just once. This material consisted of CD4+ T cells sorted from PBMCs, taken around 25 months after vaccination. The receptors originated from a man aged 45-69 years who received an inactivated influenza vaccine.

This clonotype was seen more than once but under ten times. The rearrangement links TRBV7-2 to TRBJ1-1; TRBD1 is a possible D gene (6 bases). CDR1 and CDR2 from the germline V gene are SGHTA and FQGNSA. This CDR3 contains 15 residues. V shed 5 bases and J shed 4 bases, with 17 bases lying between them. The CDR3 here is CASSPQVWDITEAFF. The DNA of the CDR3 is TGTGCCAGCAGCCCACAGGTGTGGGACATCACTGAAGCTTTCTTT.

This clonotype was counted a few times. This chain joins TRBV2 and TRBJ2-2; tentatively, D is TRBD2 (6 bases). CDR3 length equals 16 residues. V lost 2 bases, J lost 8 bases, and 18 bases lay in between. CDR1 and CDR2 (germline): SNHLY, FYNNEI. The CDR3 DNA is TGTGCCAGCAGTGAAAGGGACTCCATAATATCTGGGGAGCTGTTTTTT. Its translation: CASSERDSIISGELFF.

The J gene is TRBJ2-7, the V gene TRBV10-3, with D tentatively TRBD2 (5 bases). CDR1 is ENHRY, CDR2 SYGVKD, per germline. The CDR3 has 12 amino acids. V was cut by 3 bases and J by 4 bases, with 7 bases left in between. DNA for the CDR3: TGTGCCATCAGTGAATGGGAGTACGAGCAGTACTTC. This translates into CAISEWEYEQYF.

This clonotype was observed a handful of times. V gene TRBV24-1 combines with J gene TRBJ2-1; 10 nucleotides agree with TRBD2. CDR1 and CDR2 from the germline V gene are KGHDR and SFDVKD. The J segment lost 6 bases and the V segment lost 3 bases, leaving 4 bases of the junction unmatched. The CDR3 contains 15 residues. CDR3: CATSDITSGANEQFF. DNA of the CDR3: TGTGCCACCAGTGATATAACTAGCGGGGCCAATGAGCAGTTCTTC.

This clonotype was seen only a few times. V usage is TRBV6-1 and J usage is TRBJ2-7, with D possibly matching TRBD2 (5 bases). V lost 8 bases and J 2 bases, leaving 13 bases between the germline ends. The CDR3 totals 13 residues. Germline V gene sequence: CDR1 MNHNS, CDR2 SASEGT. The DNA for the CDR3 is TGTGCCAGCCAAGCGGCCGCTACCTACGAGCAGTACTTC. It yields the protein CASQAAATYEQYF.

The V call is TRBV4-3, the J call TRBJ1-2, with 9 nucleotides matching TRBD1. The length of the CDR3 is 15 residues. V shed 0 bases, J shed 5 bases, and the junction held 4 bases outside the gene matches. Germline assignment: CDR1 LGHNA and CDR2 YSLEER. CDR3 sequence reads: CASSQEQGAGYGYTF. In DNA form, the CDR3 reads TGCGCCAGCAGCCAAGAACAGGGGGCAGGGTATGGCTACACCTTC.

The rearrangement uses TRBV10-3 and TRBJ1-1, with D uncertain. The CDR3 length is 15 residues. The ends were cut back, 7 bases at V and 3 bases at J, with 18 bases in the middle. Germline-derived CDR1 and CDR2 are ENHRY and SYGVKD. CDR3 residues: CAIKGGPAGDTEAFF. CDR3 nucleotides: TGTGCCATCAAGGGAGGGCCAGCCGGGGACACTGAAGCTTTCTTT.

This clonotype was counted a few times. The gene calls are TRBV2 and TRBJ2-2, with 8 bases that match TRBD2. This CDR3 comprises 16 residues. Germline V gene lookup returns CDR1 SNHLY and CDR2 FYNNEI. V lost 3 bases to trimming and J lost 4 bases; unmatched junction nucleotides: 7. The CDR3 loop reads CASSDWNGGATGELFF. CDR3 DNA sequence: TGTGCCAGCAGTGATTGGAACGGGGGGGCCACCGGGGAGCTGTTTTTT. Together with reference TRBV2 and TRBJ2-2, the CDR3 gives the full variable domain: EPEVTQTPSHQVTQMGQEVILRCVPISNHLYFYWYRQILGQKVEFLVSFYNNEISEKSEIFDDQFSVERPDGSNFTLKIRSTKLEDSAMYFCASSDWNGGATGELFFGEGSRLTVL.

The rearrangement joins TRBV20-1 to TRBJ2-1; maybe TRBD1 (5 bases). There are 14 residues in the CDR3. The germline V and J ends were trimmed by 1 base and 11 bases, with 18 bases remaining between them. Per the germline V gene, CDR1 is DFQATT and CDR2 is SNEGSKA (reference sequence). The CDR3 loop reads CSARVAKGYGKQFF. In nucleotides, the CDR3 is TGCAGTGCTAGAGTCGCTAAGGGGTATGGCAAGCAGTTCTTC.

This clonotype was detected only a few times. This chain connects TRBV7-2 to TRBJ2-2; unclear D gene. The length of the CDR3 is 13 residues. Germline V gene sequence: CDR1 SGHTA, CDR2 FQGNSA. V was clipped by 1 base and J by 10 bases, with 10 bases between them. This chain's CDR3 is CASSLGVEVELFF. CDR3 nucleotide sequence: TGTGCCAGCAGCTTAGGTGTCGAAGTGGAGCTGTTTTTT.

This clonotype occurred a few times. This chain joins TRBV12-3 or TRBV12-4 and TRBJ2-7, with D uncertain. Trimming removed 4 bases from V and 3 bases from J, with 4 bases in between. There are 11 residues in the CDR3. The CDR3 region is CASSWHYEQYF. CDR3 bases: TGTGCCAGCAGTTGGCACTACGAGCAGTACTTC.

This clonotype turned up a few times. The chain's CDR3 is CASSSGQGSGNTIYF. DNA of the CDR3: TGTGCCAGCAGCTCGGGACAGGGATCCGGAAACACCATATATTTT. The chain couples TRBV7-9 to TRBJ1-3, with 9 bases aligning to TRBD1. This CDR3 contains 15 residues. V trimming: 4 bases; J trimming: 4 bases; junction bases outside the gene matches: 5. Looked up from germline, CDR1 is SEHNR and CDR2 is FQNEAQ (reference sequence).

A few counts support this clonotype. The chain uses TRBV7-9 and TRBJ2-7, with 10 bases lining up with TRBD1. CDR1 is SEHNR and CDR2 is FQNEAQ in the germline V gene (reference sequence). V shed 2 bases and J 5 bases; nucleotides not matched to a gene: 9. The CDR3 contains 16 residues. The CDR3 DNA follows: TGTGCCAGCAGCTTAAATCATGACAGGGGGCTGAACGAGCAGTACTTC. This gives the protein CASSLNHDRGLNEQYF. The whole variable domain, filled in from reference TRBV7-9 and TRBJ2-7, reads DTGVSQNPRHKITKRGQNVTFRCDPISEHNRLYWYRQTLGQGPEFLTYFQNEAQLEKSRLLSDRFSAERPKGSFSTLEIQRTEQGDSAMYLCASSLNHDRGLNEQYFGPGTRLTVT.

The rearrangement joins TRBV15 to TRBJ2-5, with no clear D. There are 14 residues in the CDR3. Trimming pared 2 bases from V and 3 bases from J, leaving 10 bases between. The germline V gene has CDR1 LNHNV and CDR2 YYDKDF (reference sequence). The CDR3 DNA is TGTGCCACCAGCAGAATCGGATTCAAAGAGACCCAGTACTTC. This codes for CATSRIGFKETQYF.

The rearrangement links TRBV20-1 to TRBJ2-3; 9 bases are a match to TRBD2. Germline-derived CDR1 and CDR2 are DFQATT and SNEGSKA (reference sequence). The V and J ends lost 1 base and 2 bases, in that order; junction bases with no gene match: 7. There are 16 residues in the CDR3. The CDR3 spells CSARGVTSGTTDTQYF. The CDR3 DNA sequence: TGCAGTGCTAGAGGGGTGACTAGCGGAACCACAGATACGCAGTATTTT.

This clonotype was recorded a few times. V is TRBV20-1 and J is TRBJ1-2, with a weak D call TRBD1 (6 bases). CDR3 length: 14 amino acids. CDR1 and CDR2 from the germline V gene are DFQATT and SNEGSKA (reference sequence). Trimming removed 3 bases at V and 6 bases at J, with 17 bases between. This CDR3 is CSASPFTGRDGYTF. CDR3 coding DNA: TGCAGTGCTAGCCCCTTTACAGGGCGGGATGGCTACACCTTC.

This clonotype was picked up a small number of times. CDR3: CASSWTSGADTQYF. The CDR3 bases are TGTGCCAGCAGCTGGACTAGCGGGGCAGATACGCAGTATTTT. The chain is built from TRBV14 and TRBJ2-3; 12 nucleotides match TRBD2. CDR1 and CDR2 (germline): SGHDN, FVKESK. The CDR3 is 14 residues long. The trim removed 5 bases at V and 4 bases at J, leaving 1 base unmatched.

The J gene is TRBJ2-2, the V gene TRBV12-3 or TRBV12-4; TRBD2 aligns across 7 bases. V shed 6 bases and J 4 bases; nucleotides not matched to a gene: 8. CDR3 length equals 15 residues. The CDR3 spells CASRPSGGGTGELFF. In DNA, the CDR3 is TGTGCCAGCAGACCCTCGGGAGGAGGCACCGGGGAGCTGTTTTTT.

The chain is built from TRBV24-1 and TRBJ2-5, with TRBD1 matching over 7 bases. V dropped 3 bases and J dropped 5; count of bases not matched to a gene: 11. Germline V lookup: CDR1 KGHDR, CDR2 SFDVKD. The CDR3 sequence is 16 residues long. CDR3 sequence: CATSDGRGRMFETQYF. The CDR3 nucleotides read TGTGCCACCAGTGATGGAAGGGGGCGCATGTTTGAGACCCAGTACTTC.

This clonotype was recorded a few times. Here the CDR3 reads CASSADRGPADTQYF. CDR3 coding DNA: TGTGCCAGCAGCGCGGACAGGGGGCCAGCAGATACGCAGTATTTT. J is TRBJ2-3 and V is TRBV9, with 11 nucleotides matching TRBD1. Trimming cost V 3 bases and J 4 bases; bases outside gene matches: 4. Germline V gene sequence: CDR1 SGDLS, CDR2 YYNGEE. CDR3 size: 15 residues.

In its sample, this clonotype was seen a few times. The V gene is TRBV6-2 or TRBV6-3, the J gene TRBJ2-2; a weak D match, TRBD1 (7 bases). The V end was cut by 4 bases, the J end by 3 bases, with 24 bases between. The germline V gene encodes CDR1 MNHEY and CDR2 SVGEGT. CDR3 length: 19 amino acids. The CDR3 DNA reads as TGTGCCAGCAGTTCCAAATATTCACAGACAGGGAGGTACACCGGGGAGCTGTTTTTT. Translating gives CASSSKYSQTGRYTGELFF.

This clonotype was found many times. The chain combines TRBV5-1 with TRBJ2-3; 9 bases map to TRBD1. The CDR3 loop spans 16 amino acids. J lost 4 bases, V lost 0 bases, and 6 bases had no gene match. Per germline, CDR1 SGHRS and CDR2 YFSETQ. For the CDR3, the DNA is TGCGCCAGCAGCTTGGATGGACAGGGGATTGCAGATACGCAGTATTTT. Its protein is CASSLDGQGIADTQYF.

This clonotype came up a few times. The chain joins TRBV4-1 to TRBJ1-5; possibly TRBD1 for D (5 bases). From germline, CDR1 is MGHRA and CDR2 YSYEKL. V lost 3 bases and J lost 2, with 14 bases in between. The CDR3 runs to 16 residues. The CDR3 region is CASSQDPGRGNQPQHF. In DNA, the CDR3 is TGCGCCAGCAGCCAGGACCCAGGGAGAGGCAATCAGCCCCAGCATTTT.

The chain is built from TRBV6-5 and TRBJ2-5, with no clear D. The V gene lost 8 bases and the J gene lost 5 bases, with 9 bases spanning the gap. The CDR3 sequence is 11 residues long. The V gene's germline CDR1 is MNHEY and CDR2 SVGAGI. The CDR3: CASREGETQYF. Here the CDR3 DNA reads TGTGCCAGCCGAGAAGGGGAGACCCAGTACTTC.

This clonotype was found a few times. The rearrangement joins TRBV12-3 or TRBV12-4 to TRBJ2-5; D is unclear. Trimming cost V 7 bases and J 7 bases, with 13 bases left between them. There are 12 residues in the CDR3. The DNA of the CDR3 is TGTGCCAGCACCACCACCCCGGGGACCCAGTACTTC. Encoded protein: CASTTTPGTQYF.

In regard to this clonotype: One junction end disagrees with the germline gene, perhaps due to a read error. The V and J genes are TRBV12-3 or TRBV12-4 and TRBJ2-1, with TRBD1 matching over 9 bases. This CDR3 region has 17 residues. The CDR3 is CASSLAPGQGLYNEQFF. DNA of the CDR3: TGTGCCAGCAGTCTAGCTCCGGGACAGGGATTGTATAATGAGCAGTTCTTC.

This clonotype was observed many times. The rearrangement uses TRBV18 and TRBJ2-7; 10 bases agree with TRBD2. Looked up from germline, CDR1 is KGHSH and CDR2 is LQKENI. Germline trimming cut 3 bases from V and 5 bases from J; bases unmatched to any gene: 19. The CDR3 covers 19 residues. CDR3 DNA sequence: TGTGCCAGCTCACCCCGGGTTCTCCCATCTAGCGGGAGTATCCACGAGCAGTACTTC. Its protein is CASSPRVLPSSGSIHEQYF.